Listed here are 5 T cell receptor beta chains from one sample, sequenced in a study of cytomegalovirus exposure and HLA in healthy donors. Produced via immunoSEQ multiplex PCR; TCRdb's table is partial and in-frame only. The sample yields approximately 200,000 clones, just over 85% seen once. The sequenced sample consisted of PBMCs. The receptors were sampled from a woman under 30 in good health and CMV-seronegative.

The V and J genes are TRBV10-1 and TRBJ2-7, with 11 bases identical to TRBD2. After removal of 3 bases from V and 4 bases from J, the junction contained 5 bases not matched to a gene. The germline gives CDR1 WNHNN, CDR2 SYGVQD (reference sequence). There are 15 residues in the CDR3. The CDR3 nucleotides read TGCGCCAGCAGTGACTACGCTAGCGGGAGGTACGAGCAGTACTTC. Translating gives CASSDYASGRYEQYF.

V and J are TRBV27 and TRBJ2-7, with a possible D match to TRBD2 (6 bases). This CDR3 is 14 amino acids long. From germline, CDR1 is MNHEY and CDR2 SMNVEV (reference sequence). V was pared by 6 bases and J by 1 base, with 13 bases between. The CDR3 region is CASSPSRESYEQYF. CDR3 coding DNA: TGTGCCAGCAGCCCCAGTCGGGAGTCCTACGAGCAGTACTTC.

The gene calls are TRBV2 and TRBJ2-5; 9 bases map to TRBD2. This CDR3 region has 16 residues. Germline V gene data show CDR1 as SNHLY and CDR2 as FYNNEI. V lost 6 bases, J lost 9 bases, and 17 bases stayed unmatched. Written as DNA, the CDR3 is TGTGCCAGCAGACCCCCAAGAGCGGGAGGCCCATCGGCCCAGTACTTC. It translates to CASRPPRAGGPSAQYF.

This clone was found once. The V call is TRBV27, the J call TRBJ2-1; 7 bases are a match to TRBD2. V lost 2 bases, J lost 5 bases, and 6 bases stayed unmatched. Germline V gives CDR1 MNHEY, CDR2 SMNVEV (reference sequence). The CDR3 covers 15 residues. CDR3 region: CASSLEAGKDNEQFF. The CDR3 bases are TGTGCCAGCAGTTTAGAAGCGGGGAAGGACAATGAGCAGTTCTTC.

The gene calls are TRBV5-6 and TRBJ2-5; the match to TRBD2 covers 15 bases. This CDR3 has 17 amino acids. V gave up 0 bases and J gave up 1 base; unmatched junction bases: 1. Germline CDR1 is SGHDT and CDR2 is YYEEEE. Here the CDR3 reads CASSLGTSGRAQETQYF. The CDR3 DNA reads as TGTGCCAGCAGCTTGGGGACTAGCGGGAGGGCCCAAGAGACCCAGTACTTC.